This T cell receptor beta chain emerged from a study of T cells in Graves' hyperthyroidism and ophthalmopathy. Study-wide background: Initial diagnosis, before any treatment, was when peripheral blood was collected. Study-level results: Among clonotypes expanded in thyroid above 0.001, most were also found in blood.

To note about this clonotype: Its antigen is undetermined.

The investigators amplified TCR beta CDR3 regions from RNA transcripts. HTBI primers drove first-round RT-PCR of the TCR CDR3. TCRdb re-called the multiplex PCR reads with MiXCR, one entry per CDR3 protein. The sample has around 300,000 distinct CDR3 sequences; about 20% are singletons. V lost 3 bases and J lost 4, with 21 bases in between. This CDR3 has 16 amino acids. Germline CDR1 DFQATT, CDR2 SNEGSKA (reference sequence). This TCR was sampled from a man aged 30 to 39 with Graves' ophthalmopathy. The genes are TRBV20-1 and TRBJ1-2; TRBD1 might be the D (5 bases). Sequencing was carried out using blood. The DNA of the CDR3 is TGCAGTGCTAGCCTTGCCGCGGCGGGGCTGATCTATGGCTACACCTTC. Translating gives CSASLAAAGLIYGYTF.